This entry lists 6 T cell receptor beta chains sequenced from one sample in a study of blood T cell repertoires in COVID-19. Assay used: immunoSEQ multiplex PCR; TCRdb lists only in-frame clones, some missing. In the table there are around 83,000 clones, approximately 90% of which are singletons. The sample comprised peripheral blood. The receptors come from a man aged 50 or older with active or convalescent COVID-19.

The rearrangement links TRBV19 to TRBJ2-3, with 11 bases matching TRBD2. There are 19 residues in the CDR3. Looked up from germline, CDR1 is LNHDA and CDR2 is SQIVND (reference sequence). The trim removed 7 bases at V and 3 bases at J, leaving 18 bases unmatched. This chain's CDR3 is CASTRSPPTPSGRTDTQYF. The CDR3 nucleotides read TGTGCCAGTACCCGAAGTCCCCCCACTCCTAGCGGGAGGACAGATACGCAGTATTTT. The variable domain in full, with the rest retrieved from reference TRBV19 and TRBJ2-3, is DGGITQSPKYLFRKEGQNVTLSCEQNLNHDAMYWYRQDPGQGLRLIYYSQIVNDFQKGDIAEGYSVSREKKESFPLTVTSAQKNPTAFYLCASTRSPPTPSGRTDTQYFGPGTRLTVL.

This clone was detected only once. The chain combines TRBV7-6 with TRBJ2-1; 10 nucleotides match TRBD2. With 1 base clipped from V and 5 bases from J, the junction kept 17 bases outside the gene matches. The CDR3 spans 20 residues. The germline V gene has CDR1 SGHVS and CDR2 FNYEAQ. The CDR3 sequence: CASSLDLGLADSLENNEQFF. CDR3 DNA sequence: TGTGCCAGCAGCTTAGATCTTGGACTAGCGGACTCTCTAGAAAACAATGAGCAGTTCTTC.

The chain carries TRBV4-1 and TRBJ1-5; no clear D gene. CDR3 length: 13 amino acids. Trimming removed 0 bases from V and 6 bases from J, with 6 bases in between. Germline V lookup: CDR1 MGHRA, CDR2 YSYEKL. The CDR3 loop reads CASSQDSSQPQHF. The CDR3 nucleotides are TGCGCCAGCAGCCAAGATTCGAGTCAGCCCCAGCATTTT.

The chain links TRBV5-6 to TRBJ1-6; 11 bases map to TRBD1. Germline CDR1 and CDR2: SGHDT and YYEEEE. V was clipped by 3 bases and J by 9 bases; unmatched bases: 14. CDR3 length equals 18 residues. In DNA, the CDR3 is TGTGCCAGCAGCTCAGCCGGGACAGGGGGATTAACCTCTTCACCCCTCCACTTT. Protein: CASSSAGTGGLTSSPLHF.

As for this clone: The same CDR3 also results from other DNA sequences found in this sample. V is TRBV5-1 and J is TRBJ2-1; perhaps TRBD1 as D (5 bases). CDR3 length: 14 amino acids. The germline CDR1 and CDR2 sequences are SGHRS and YFSETQ. V was clipped by 0 bases and J by 7 bases, with 11 bases between them. CDR3 in amino acids: CASSLGQGGNEQFF. The CDR3 DNA follows: TGCGCCAGCAGCTTGGGGCAGGGTGGGAATGAGCAGTTCTTC.

The chain recombines TRBV4-3 with TRBJ1-5, with D unresolved. Germline V CDR1 and CDR2: LGHNA, YSLEER. The CDR3 totals 14 residues. V lost 1 base to trimming and J lost 5 bases, with 9 bases between them. CDR3 DNA: TGCGCCAGCAGCCAAGGGGCCTCTGATCAGCCCCAGCATTTT. Translation: CASSQGASDQPQHF.